This TCR beta chain originates from a study of shared clonotypes between healthy human individuals. Notes on the study in general: About 5% of naive CD4 clonotypes were shared across a few donors.

V trimming: 3 bases; J trimming: 3 bases; junction bases outside the gene matches: 8. This CDR3 is built from 15 residues. Germline V gene sequence: CDR1 MDHEN, CDR2 SYDVKM. Measured with immunoSEQ multiplex PCR; TCRdb has only the in-frame clones, and not every one. The repertoire holds approximately 500,000 clones, with 90% to 96% as singletons. Comment on this clone: Its antigen is as yet unknown.

The receptor's source is a woman younger than 45 in good health. The chain carries TRBV28 and TRBJ2-7, with 7 bases identical to TRBD2. Sequences were obtained from naive CD4+ T cells sorted from blood. Regarding subset: CD45RA+ positively selected. The CDR3 nucleotides read TGTGCCAGCAGTTTGTGGCGGGAGAGGTTCTACGAGCAGTACTTC. It codes for CASSLWRERFYEQYF.